This T cell receptor (beta chain) was documented in a study of blood T cell repertoires in COVID-19. Study-wide context: Researchers got acute and convalescent COVID-19 samples from the United States, Italy and Spain. From T cells, B-cell-depleted T cells, or PBMCs came the material, which was cDNA or gDNA.

CDR3 length: 14 amino acids. Germline CDR1 and CDR2: LGHNA and YSLEER. The ends lost 0 bases at V and 6 bases at J; junction bases unmatched: 4. In the source study's methods: Scientists estimated how many nucleated cells there were by amplifying reference gene primers. Libraries were prepared by immunoSEQ multiplex PCR; TCRdb keeps only in-frame clonotypes and omits some of them. V and J calls and clone size come straight from that table; D and trimming were deduced from the DNA. The sample has tens of thousands of clones; approximately 90% are singletons. V is TRBV4-3 and J is TRBJ1-2, with TRBD1 matching 7 bases. The sequenced sample consisted of peripheral blood. The origin of this receptor is a man aged 70-80 years with active COVID-19. This CDR3 is CASSQDGDRDGYTF. DNA for the CDR3: TGCGCCAGCAGCCAAGATGGGGACAGAGATGGCTACACCTTC.